This is a list of T cell receptor beta chains from one sample in a study of beta chain features in type 1 diabetes. Data came from immunoSEQ multiplex PCR; TCRdb stores just in-frame clones and leaves some out. Found here are 550,000 to 850,000 clones, around 15% of them singletons; the top ten hold about 0.02%. The material sequenced was naive CD4+ T cells from blood. The origin of the receptors is a man aged 18 to 30 with type 1 diabetes. CDR3s include the opening cysteine and the closing phenylalanine or tryptophan. Each record gives: clone size, J gene, V gene, D gene, CDR3 protein, CDR3 DNA. A D gene is named only where the DNA matches it firmly. Some rows have no size entry. The others give once, few or many, or a class for an expanded clone.

clone_size: NA
j_call: TRBJ2-7
v_call: TRBV5-1
d_call: NA
cdr3_aa: CASSLVQGDEQYF
cdr3_nt: TGCGCCAGCAGCTTGGTCCAGGGAGACGAGCAGTACTTC

clone_size: few
j_call: TRBJ1-5
v_call: TRBV5-1
d_call: TRBD1
cdr3_aa: CASSPGTGGWRNQPQHF
cdr3_nt: TGCGCCAGCAGCCCCGGGACAGGGGGATGGAGGAATCAGCCCCAGCATTTT

clone_size: NA
j_call: TRBJ2-7
v_call: TRBV5-6
d_call: NA
cdr3_aa: CASRIQGYEQYF
cdr3_nt: TGTGCCAGCAGGATACAGGGTTACGAGCAGTACTTC

clone_size: NA
j_call: TRBJ1-1
v_call: TRBV10-3
d_call: NA
cdr3_aa: CAISEPGGEAFF
cdr3_nt: TGTGCCATCAGTGAGCCCGGAGGGGAGGCTTTCTTT

clone_size: NA
j_call: TRBJ1-1
v_call: TRBV5-1
d_call: TRBD1
cdr3_aa: CASSLQGAAFF
cdr3_nt: TGCGCCAGCAGCTTGCAGGGGGCCGCTTTCTTT

clone_size: few
j_call: TRBJ2-7
v_call: TRBV28
d_call: NA
cdr3_aa: CASSLRAYEQYF
cdr3_nt: TGTGCCAGCAGTTTAAGGGCCTACGAGCAGTACTTC

clone_size: few
j_call: TRBJ2-6
v_call: TRBV27
d_call: NA
cdr3_aa: CASSFRGAGANVLTF
cdr3_nt: TGTGCCAGCAGTTTTAGGGGCGCTGGGGCCAACGTCCTGACTTTC

clone_size: NA
j_call: TRBJ2-5
v_call: TRBV4-1
d_call: NA
cdr3_aa: CASSQEKGLAEETQYF
cdr3_nt: TGCGCCAGCAGCCAAGAAAAGGGGCTAGCAGAAGAGACCCAGTACTTC

clone_size: NA
j_call: TRBJ1-1
v_call: TRBV5-1
d_call: NA
cdr3_aa: CASSSALGYTEAFF
cdr3_nt: TGCGCCAGCAGCTCTGCGTTGGGTTACACTGAAGCTTTCTTT

clone_size: NA
j_call: TRBJ2-5
v_call: TRBV6-1
d_call: NA
cdr3_aa: CASSPTQPWETQYF
cdr3_nt: TGTGCCAGCTCACCCACTCAACCTTGGGAGACCCAGTACTTC

clone_size: NA
j_call: TRBJ1-6
v_call: TRBV6-1
d_call: NA
cdr3_aa: CASSEAGRPLSSYNSPLHF
cdr3_nt: TGTGCCAGCAGTGAAGCGGGGCGACCCCTGAGCTCCTATAATTCACCCCTCCACTTT

clone_size: few
j_call: TRBJ1-1
v_call: TRBV6-5
d_call: NA
cdr3_aa: CASRRPGGQITEAFF
cdr3_nt: TGTGCCAGCAGGCGTCCGGGGGGGCAAATCACTGAAGCTTTCTTT

clone_size: NA
j_call: TRBJ2-5
v_call: TRBV5-1
d_call: NA
cdr3_aa: CASSFSVGETQYF
cdr3_nt: TGCGCCAGCAGCTTTTCTGTTGGAGAGACCCAGTACTTC

clone_size: few
j_call: TRBJ2-2
v_call: TRBV5-6
d_call: NA
cdr3_aa: CASSLAVNTGELFF
cdr3_nt: TGTGCCAGCAGCTTGGCAGTTAACACCGGGGAGCTGTTTTTT

clone_size: few
j_call: TRBJ2-1
v_call: TRBV4-1
d_call: NA
cdr3_aa: CASSPGRGRDYNEQFF
cdr3_nt: TGCGCCAGCAGCCCCGGGCGGGGTCGGGACTACAATGAGCAGTTCTTC

clone_size: few
j_call: TRBJ1-3
v_call: TRBV30
d_call: NA
cdr3_aa: CAWNTMGGPGNTIYF
cdr3_nt: TGTGCCTGGAATACAATGGGGGGTCCTGGAAACACCATATATTTT

clone_size: once
j_call: TRBJ1-2
v_call: TRBV28
d_call: TRBD1
cdr3_aa: CASSTAGQADYGYTF
cdr3_nt: TGTGCCAGCAGCACCGCCGGACAGGCAGACTATGGCTACACCTTC

clone_size: NA
j_call: TRBJ1-2
v_call: TRBV7-9
d_call: TRBD1
cdr3_aa: CASNEGTESTNYGYTF
cdr3_nt: TGTGCCAGCAATGAAGGGACAGAATCAACTAACTATGGCTACACCTTC

clone_size: NA
j_call: TRBJ2-3
v_call: TRBV30
d_call: NA
cdr3_aa: CAWSGGSSTDTQYF
cdr3_nt: TGTGCCTGGAGTGGGGGCTCCAGCACAGATACGCAGTATTTT

clone_size: few
j_call: TRBJ1-4
v_call: TRBV15
d_call: NA
cdr3_aa: CATSRDNGFNEKLFF
cdr3_nt: TGTGCCACCAGCAGAGATAACGGATTTAATGAAAAACTGTTTTTT

clone_size: few
j_call: TRBJ1-2
v_call: TRBV28
d_call: NA
cdr3_aa: CASTHSANYGYTF
cdr3_nt: TGTGCCAGCACCCATTCAGCTAACTATGGCTACACCTTC

clone_size: few
j_call: TRBJ1-2
v_call: TRBV30
d_call: TRBD1
cdr3_aa: CAWAPGQEYGYTF
cdr3_nt: TGTGCCTGGGCACCGGGACAGGAATATGGCTACACCTTC

clone_size: few
j_call: TRBJ1-5
v_call: TRBV7-2
d_call: NA
cdr3_aa: CASSLMSQAEGQPQHF
cdr3_nt: TGTGCCAGCAGCTTAATGTCACAGGCGGAGGGTCAGCCCCAGCATTTT

clone_size: few
j_call: TRBJ2-7
v_call: TRBV7-9
d_call: NA
cdr3_aa: CASSPGTAEREQYF
cdr3_nt: TGTGCCAGCAGCCCAGGGACGGCGGAGAGAGAGCAGTACTTC

clone_size: few
j_call: TRBJ1-6
v_call: TRBV7-9
d_call: TRBD1
cdr3_aa: CASSTGQGGNNSPLHF
cdr3_nt: TGTGCCAGCAGCACCGGACAGGGCGGGAATAATTCACCCCTCCACTTT

clone_size: NA
j_call: TRBJ1-2
v_call: TRBV5-6
d_call: NA
cdr3_aa: CASSSYEVGSGGYTF
cdr3_nt: TGTGCCAGCAGCTCCTACGAGGTGGGCAGTGGAGGCTACACCTTC

clone_size: NA
j_call: TRBJ2-5
v_call: TRBV7-9
d_call: NA
cdr3_aa: CASSQETQYF
cdr3_nt: TGTGCCAGCAGCCAGGAGACCCAGTACTTC

clone_size: few
j_call: TRBJ1-4
v_call: TRBV7-6
d_call: TRBD1
cdr3_aa: CASSVDRGGTNEKLFF
cdr3_nt: TGTGCCAGCAGCGTCGACAGGGGAGGAACTAATGAAAAACTGTTTTTT

clone_size: NA
j_call: TRBJ1-1
v_call: TRBV2
d_call: NA
cdr3_aa: CASSATGNTEAFF
cdr3_nt: TGTGCCAGCAGTGCTACAGGGAACACTGAAGCTTTCTTT

clone_size: NA
j_call: TRBJ1-1
v_call: TRBV5-1
d_call: NA
cdr3_aa: CASSAEPAALTEAFF
cdr3_nt: TGCGCCAGCAGCGCTGAGCCGGCCGCCCTGACTGAAGCTTTCTTT

clone_size: few
j_call: TRBJ2-2
v_call: TRBV18
d_call: NA
cdr3_aa: CASSPLAGRTGGELFF
cdr3_nt: TGTGCCAGCTCACCCCTGGCAGGGCGAACAGGCGGGGAGCTGTTTTTT

clone_size: few
j_call: TRBJ1-1
v_call: TRBV30
d_call: NA
cdr3_aa: CAWRGLRYTEAFF
cdr3_nt: TGTGCCTGGAGAGGCCTAAGGTACACTGAAGCTTTCTTT

clone_size: NA
j_call: TRBJ1-5
v_call: TRBV30
d_call: NA
cdr3_aa: CAWSEDSNQPQHF
cdr3_nt: TGTGCCTGGAGTGAGGACAGCAATCAGCCCCAGCATTTT

clone_size: NA
j_call: TRBJ2-1
v_call: TRBV5-1
d_call: TRBD1
cdr3_aa: CASSSQGAGYNEQFF
cdr3_nt: TGCGCCAGCAGCTCACAGGGGGCCGGGTACAATGAGCAGTTCTTC

clone_size: NA
j_call: TRBJ2-1
v_call: TRBV25-1
d_call: NA
cdr3_aa: CASSGEGSPAYNEQFF
cdr3_nt: TGTGCCAGCAGTGGGGAAGGGTCCCCCGCCTACAATGAGCAGTTCTTC

clone_size: few
j_call: TRBJ1-6
v_call: TRBV5-4
d_call: TRBD1
cdr3_aa: CASRQGAESPLHF
cdr3_nt: TGTGCCAGCAGACAGGGGGCTGAATCACCCCTCCACTTT

clone_size: few
j_call: TRBJ2-1
v_call: TRBV5-6
d_call: TRBD2
cdr3_aa: CASSPAGGSTDEQFF
cdr3_nt: TGTGCCAGCAGCCCAGCGGGGGGTAGTACGGATGAGCAGTTCTTC

clone_size: NA
j_call: TRBJ2-5
v_call: TRBV6-5
d_call: NA
cdr3_aa: CASSYWPQETQYF
cdr3_nt: TGTGCCAGCAGTTACTGGCCTCAAGAGACCCAGTACTTC

clone_size: few
j_call: TRBJ1-5
v_call: TRBV4-1
d_call: NA
cdr3_aa: CASSQSRGTNQPQHF
cdr3_nt: TGCGCCAGCAGCCAGTCGAGGGGTACCAATCAGCCCCAGCATTTT

clone_size: NA
j_call: TRBJ1-5
v_call: TRBV6-1
d_call: NA
cdr3_aa: CASRPTGNSQPQHF
cdr3_nt: TGTGCCAGCAGACCCACAGGGAACAGCCAGCCCCAGCATTTT

clone_size: few
j_call: TRBJ2-2
v_call: TRBV9
d_call: TRBD2
cdr3_aa: CASSQGLAGSNTGELFF
cdr3_nt: TGTGCCAGCAGCCAGGGACTAGCGGGGTCTAACACCGGGGAGCTGTTTTTT

clone_size: many
j_call: TRBJ2-4
v_call: TRBV13
d_call: NA
cdr3_aa: CASSLLGGAAKNIQYF
cdr3_nt: TGTGCCAGCAGCTTATTGGGAGGCGCAGCCAAAAACATTCAGTACTTC

clone_size: few
j_call: TRBJ2-2
v_call: TRBV7-2
d_call: TRBD2
cdr3_aa: CASSPAGTITGELFF
cdr3_nt: TGTGCCAGCAGCCCCGCAGGGACTATCACCGGGGAGCTGTTTTTT

clone_size: NA
j_call: TRBJ1-2
v_call: TRBV6-5
d_call: NA
cdr3_aa: CASSPGGPYYGYTF
cdr3_nt: TGTGCCAGCAGTCCCGGGGGTCCGTACTATGGCTACACCTTC

clone_size: few
j_call: TRBJ2-3
v_call: TRBV5-4
d_call: NA
cdr3_aa: CASSLEGQVDTQYF
cdr3_nt: TGTGCCAGCAGCTTGGAGGGCCAGGTTGATACGCAGTATTTT

clone_size: few
j_call: TRBJ2-2
v_call: TRBV7-9
d_call: NA
cdr3_aa: CASSREDSGELFF
cdr3_nt: TGTGCCAGCAGCCGGGAAGACAGCGGGGAGCTGTTTTTT